This entry describes one T cell receptor (beta chain). TCRdb's table, derived via immunoSEQ multiplex PCR, lists solely in-frame clones and lacks some. Of fewer than 250,000 clones detected, over 70% appear once; the ten largest clones hold approximately 7.4%. The data stem from a study of blood T cell repertoires in COVID-19. Sequencing was done on a sample of peripheral blood. The receptor was derived from a woman in her forties or fifties with acute or convalescent COVID-19.

CDR3 nucleotide sequence: TGTGCCAGCAGCTTATTGGGTGTGACAAGCAATCAGCCCCAGCATTTT. Its protein is CASSLLGVTSNQPQHF. This chain connects TRBV7-2 to TRBJ1-5; D unresolved. From germline, CDR1 is SGHTA and CDR2 FQGNSA. This CDR3 is 16 amino acids long. Trimming shortened V by 2 bases and J by 1 base, and 12 bases separated the two germline ends. The whole variable domain, remainder taken from reference TRBV7-2 and TRBJ1-5, is GAGVSQSPSNKVTEKGKDVELRCDPISGHTALYWYRQSLGQGLEFLIYFQGNSAPDKSGLPSDRFSAERTGGSVSTLTIQRTQQEDSAVYLCASSLLGVTSNQPQHFGDGTRLSIL.